The next 5 T cell receptor beta chains were all read from a single sample in a study of OX40 agonist ivuxolimab in advanced cancers. The data were produced by immunoSEQ multiplex PCR, yet TCRdb's version contains in-frame clones alone and is incomplete. Among roughly 89,000 clones, more than 75% were seen once, and the ten largest hold around 0.35%. The sample was CD4+ or CD8+ T cells sorted from blood, taken in a trial of the OX40 agonist ivuxolimab. These receptors were obtained from an adult with an advanced solid tumor such as melanoma, head and neck, liver or kidney cancer.

The chain carries TRBV28 and TRBJ1-2; D is possibly TRBD1 (5 bases). This CDR3 region has 11 residues. Trimming took 9 bases from V and 4 from J, leaving 9 bases between them. Germline V gene data show CDR1 as MDHEN and CDR2 as SYDVKM. CDR3 in DNA: TGTGCCAGTCAGGGTCCCTATGGCTACACCTTC. Its protein is CASQGPYGYTF.

The chain links TRBV4-2 to TRBJ2-5, with D hard to call. Germline-derived CDR1 and CDR2 are LGHNA and YNFKEQ. The CDR3 has 14 residues. V dropped 1 base and J dropped 1 base, with 7 bases sitting between them. CDR3 region: CASSQGQAQETQYF. CDR3 DNA: TGTGCCAGCAGCCAAGGGCAGGCCCAAGAGACCCAGTACTTC.

This chain connects TRBV28 to TRBJ1-1; tentatively, D is TRBD1 (6 bases). The V end lost 6 bases, the J end lost 6 bases, and 17 bases lay between the germline ends. The CDR3 sequence is 14 residues long. Germline loops: CDR1 MDHEN, CDR2 SYDVKM. CDR3 bases: TGTGCCAGCAGCCCCCTGAAAGGGGGTTCTGAAGCTTTCTTT. Its translation is CASSPLKGGSEAFF.

V usage is TRBV5-1 and J usage is TRBJ2-5; no firm D call. Trimming pared 0 bases from V and 1 base from J, leaving 7 bases between. The CDR3 spans 14 residues. The germline CDR1 and CDR2 sequences are SGHRS and YFSETQ. The CDR3 nucleotides are TGCGCCAGCAGCTTGGGCCGGGTCCAAGAGACCCAGTACTTC. Translating gives CASSLGRVQETQYF.

The V and J genes are TRBV28 and TRBJ2-7, with TRBD1 matching over 8 bases. J was trimmed by 5 bases and V by 5 bases; bases with no gene match: 11. The CDR3 loop spans 15 amino acids. Germline V CDR1 and CDR2: MDHEN, SYDVKM. The CDR3 nucleotides read TGTGCCAGCAGTAAGGCGGGGACAGGTACCCACGAGCAGTACTTC. The encoded protein is CASSKAGTGTHEQYF. The full variable domain, with the rest looked up from reference TRBV28 and TRBJ2-7, is DVKVTQSSRYLVKRTGEKVFLECVQDMDHENMFWYRQDPGLGLRLIYFSYDVKMKEKGDIPEGYSVSREKKERFSLILESASTNQTSMYLCASSKAGTGTHEQYFGPGTRLTVT.